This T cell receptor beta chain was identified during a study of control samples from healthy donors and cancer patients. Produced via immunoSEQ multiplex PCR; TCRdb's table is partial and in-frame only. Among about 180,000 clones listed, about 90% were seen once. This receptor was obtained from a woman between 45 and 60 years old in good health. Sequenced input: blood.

In nucleotides, the CDR3 is TGTGCCAGCAGCCTATTTCAGTACTGGGAGCAGTTCTTC. Its protein product is CASSLFQYWEQFF. The chain employs TRBV6-2 or TRBV6-3 and TRBJ2-1; D gene ambiguous. CDR1 and CDR2 from the germline V gene are MNHEY and SVGEGT. V was clipped by 6 bases and J by 10 bases, with 16 bases between them. The CDR3 length is 13 residues.